A selection of T cell receptor beta chains follows, all from one sample in a study of blood T cell repertoires in COVID-19. The table came from immunoSEQ multiplex PCR; TCRdb's copy has only in-frame clones and leaves some out. In the table there are around 50,000 clones, about 85% of which are singletons. The sequenced sample consisted of peripheral blood. Receptors were obtained from a man aged 35 to 55 with active COVID-19. Both conserved end residues are trimmed from each CDR3. Some rows mark clone size as missing; the rest say once, few, many or name a class of expanded clone.

>TRBV30|.|TRBJ2-5
AWRGQGGETQY
>TRBV5-4|.|TRBJ2-1
ASSDGLAGYNEQF
>TRBV9|.|TRBJ1-2
ASSGYEGASLGAT
>TRBV19|few|TRBJ2-5
ASSILAGDGETQY
>TRBV14|.|TRBJ1-5
ASSQEWGGPQH
>TRBV5-6|.|TRBJ1-4
ASSLGQERHEKLF
>TRBV11-2|.|TRBJ2-5
ASSLDHRQGGWETQY
>TRBV29-1|.|TRBJ1-2
SVEWTGYYGYT
>TRBV7-3|.|TRBJ2-1
ASSPGLSYNEQF
>TRBV30|.|TRBJ2-1
AWSFRSYNEQF
>TRBV6-5|.|TRBJ2-5
ASSTSFDGETQY
>TRBV5-4|once|TRBJ2-1
ASTAGLAGAYNEQF
>TRBV5-5|.|TRBJ1-5
ASSPQGSRQPQH
>TRBV2|once|TRBJ2-3
ASSLLEDTQY
>TRBV6-5|.|TRBJ1-1
ASIGGLSNTEAF
>TRBV6-6|once|TRBJ2-7
ASNGGVSYEQY
>TRBV28|.|TRBJ2-7
ASRGDSNYEQY
>TRBV29-1|.|TRBJ2-1
SATGMGNEQF
>TRBV6-5|few|TRBJ2-7
ASSSTDRDNEQY
>TRBV7-6|few|TRBJ2-7
ASSLETAREQY
>TRBV9|.|TRBJ1-1
ASSRGGQRNTEAF
>TRBV28|.|TRBJ2-3
ATHDGQYTDTQY
>TRBV6-1|.|TRBJ1-2
ASSERTANYGYT
>TRBV2|.|TRBJ2-2
ASREELRELF
>TRBV27|.|TRBJ1-5
ATAGGSNQPQH
>TRBV5-1|.|TRBJ1-1
ASSLYQANTEAF
>TRBV5-1|once|TRBJ2-1
ASSSTGLAGNEQF
>TRBV11-2|.|TRBJ2-1
ASSPRLAGSGSEQF
>TRBV4-2|.|TRBJ2-7
ASSQEWRGGRENEQY
>TRBV27|.|TRBJ2-3
ASSLQRAIDTQY
>TRBV5-1|.|TRBJ1-1
ASSQETVGRNTEAF
>TRBV24-1|.|TRBJ2-7
ATRQGNEQY
>TRBV9|.|TRBJ2-5
ASSVGGLQETQY
>TRBV6-1|.|TRBJ2-7
ASSDSGRPTYEQY
>TRBV5-1|once|TRBJ1-1
ASSLTRQGVTEAF
>TRBV27|.|TRBJ1-4
ASSYKGVANEKLF
>TRBV5-6|.|TRBJ2-1
ATSSTGGSYNEQF
>TRBV9|.|TRBJ2-3
ASTTGTSGSGDTQY
>TRBV28|.|TRBJ2-5
ASSSGGASETQY
>TRBV11-2|.|TRBJ1-6
ASSGDRAVSPLH
>TRBV20-1|once|TRBJ2-2
SASRASGRAGELF
>TRBV30|.|TRBJ1-2
AWNKRTNYGYT
>TRBV18|.|TRBJ1-2
ASSRGQGAGDYGYT
>TRBV18|.|TRBJ2-1
ASSPFGSGTDEQF
>TRBV6-5|.|TRBJ1-5
AAQGGGNQPQH
>TRBV29-1|.|TRBJ1-2
SVKGVANYGYT
>TRBV18|.|TRBJ2-7
ASSPLRTDYEQY
>TRBV27|.|TRBJ1-1
ASSLRGQGTGTEAF
>TRBV28|.|TRBJ2-2
ASSYLGGRHNTGELF